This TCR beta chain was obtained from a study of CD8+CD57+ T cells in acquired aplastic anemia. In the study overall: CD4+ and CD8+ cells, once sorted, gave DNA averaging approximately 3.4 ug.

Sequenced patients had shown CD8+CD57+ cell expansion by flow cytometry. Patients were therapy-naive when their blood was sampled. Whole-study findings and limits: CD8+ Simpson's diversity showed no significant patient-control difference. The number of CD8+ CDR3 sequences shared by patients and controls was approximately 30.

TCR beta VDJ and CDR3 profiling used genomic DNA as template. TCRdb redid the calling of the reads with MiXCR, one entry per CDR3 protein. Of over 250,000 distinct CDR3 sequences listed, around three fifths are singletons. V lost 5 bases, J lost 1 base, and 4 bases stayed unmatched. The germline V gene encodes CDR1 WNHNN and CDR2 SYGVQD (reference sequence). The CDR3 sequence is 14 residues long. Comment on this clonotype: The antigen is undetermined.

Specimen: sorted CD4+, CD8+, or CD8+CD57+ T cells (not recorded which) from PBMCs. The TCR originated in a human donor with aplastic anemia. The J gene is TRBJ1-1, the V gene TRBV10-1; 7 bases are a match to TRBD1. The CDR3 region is CASSRDRTNTEAFF. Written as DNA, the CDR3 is TGCGCCAGCAGTAGGGACAGAACGAACACTGAAGCTTTCTTT.